This TCR beta chain was sequenced during a study of human T cells and chemical hapten exposure (dated by TCRdb to the early 2020s). Notes on the research overall: For sensitization, 2% DPC in acetone was applied to a 2 cm by 2 cm area of upper inner arm skin. Throughout the roughly 24-week study period, patients were also given weekly therapeutic DPC doses on the scalp. Patch tests used Finn chambers with 0.01% DPC on the upper back, scored after 6 days by International Contact Dermatitis Research Group standards. Most of the patients in the cohort were female, and the cohort covered alopecia areata with under or over 50% scalp involvement, alopecia totalis and alopecia universalis. Libraries were pooled for sequencing, and variation in per-sample TCR yields was attributed mainly to small differences in library volumes within the pool. This study followed changes in the peripheral blood TCR repertoire in vivo during primary and secondary sensitization of alopecia patients to the hapten diphenylcyclopropenone (DPC). Blood samples were taken from patients before sensitization (week 0) and at 2, 6 and about 24 weeks after DPC sensitization. Twenty-nine alopecia patients provided blood for TCR sequencing at one to four time points (pre-sensitization, 2, 6 and 24 weeks).

With respect to this clonotype: There is no known antigen for this receptor. Base qualities are not at hand, and no much larger clone is one base apart.

Trimming removed 2 bases from V and 10 bases from J, leaving 15 bases between the germline ends. For CDR1 and CDR2, the germline V gene lists MDHEN and SYDVKM. The CDR3, from cysteine to phenylalanine, totals 15 residues. Of the read, only the CDR3 DNA is kept; its 45 bases are in frame from base 1. The paper's findings and limits, for the study overall: No change with DPC sensitization was found in the number of TCRs above 1 in 1000 frequency, and no evidence of global repertoire structure alterations was found. Because all patients had alopecia, a presumed autoimmune disease, the immune response of the patients might differ from that of healthy individuals. After repeated subsampling, changes were observed in the strength of the expansion versus patch-test correlation and in the threshold at which the correlation became significant. Significantly more large CDR3 similarity clusters were formed by expanded TCRs than by pre-sensitization or healthy control sets, consistent with antigen-driven responses. Patch test score was positively correlated with the number of PT1 expanded TCRs, with significance at thresholds 8, 16 and 32 but not at 4.

According to the study, the label for this sample's time point signals: patch test 2, 6 weeks after DPC sensitization. The treatment or condition label on this specimen signifies: therapeutic diphenylcyclopropenone sensitization with weekly scalp DPC. Blood at each patch-test visit was drawn before the patch test was applied. Patients were eligible if aged 18 to 70, diagnosed with alopecia and judged suitable for DPC therapy, and pregnant patients were excluded. Total RNA was extracted from unfractionated whole blood that had been collected in Tempus Blood RNA tubes. Library construction relied on RACE. Instrument used: NextSeq 500. Library preparation attached unique molecular identifiers to individual cDNA molecules for quantitative, reproducible TCR counting. From each blood RNA sample, both TCR alpha and TCR beta chains were sequenced. As for the authors' bioinformatics: Samples had a median of approximately 93,000 TCRs, with a range from roughly 23,224 to 700,000. V, J and CDR3 annotation of the TCR reads was performed with the Decombinator software suite. For the PS versus PT1 abundance plots, all samples were subsampled to the same number of TCRs (28,000). TCRs were defined as expanded if absent before sensitization and observed at least eight times at the 2-week time point. TCRdb reworked the public reads: Q25 trimming with fastp, MiXCR clone assembly, productive beta chains retained. Rows with one shared CDR3 protein collapse into an entry with the most common genes and DNA. These V and J calls are TCRdb output, not the study's own analysis. In all, the sample holds 75,000 to 100,000 distinct CDR3 sequences, and 7.5% to 10% of those were seen once. More than 2% of the sample is taken by the ten largest.

This receptor was obtained from a middle-aged woman with alopecia areata. Some clones in this sample may be carry-over from other donors' samples. The material sequenced was whole blood, taken in connection with sensitization to the hapten diphenylcyclopropenone (DPC). This receptor chain uses TRBV28 and TRBJ1-6; TRBD1 is a possible D gene, resting on 5 matching bases. CDR3 protein: CASSLGRWGRSPLHF. The sequenced DNA: TGTGCCAGCAGTTTAGGGAGGTGGGGGAGATCACCCCTCCACTTT.